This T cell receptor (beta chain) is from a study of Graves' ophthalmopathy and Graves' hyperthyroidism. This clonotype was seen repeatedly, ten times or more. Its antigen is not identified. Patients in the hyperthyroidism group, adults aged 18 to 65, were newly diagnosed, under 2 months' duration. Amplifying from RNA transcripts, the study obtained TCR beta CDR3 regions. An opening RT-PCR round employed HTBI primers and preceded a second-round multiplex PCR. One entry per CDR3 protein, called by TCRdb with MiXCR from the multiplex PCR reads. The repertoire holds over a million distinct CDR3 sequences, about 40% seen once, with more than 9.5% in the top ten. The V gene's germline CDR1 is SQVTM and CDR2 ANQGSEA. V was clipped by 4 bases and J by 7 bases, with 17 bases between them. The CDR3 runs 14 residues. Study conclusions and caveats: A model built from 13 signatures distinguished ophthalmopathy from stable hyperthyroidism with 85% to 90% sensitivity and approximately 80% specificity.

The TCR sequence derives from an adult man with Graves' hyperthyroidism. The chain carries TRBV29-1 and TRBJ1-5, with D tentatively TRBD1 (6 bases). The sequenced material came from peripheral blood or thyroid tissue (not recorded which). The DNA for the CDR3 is TGCAGCGTTGCGTCGGGCAGGGGAGGACAGCCCCAGCATTTT. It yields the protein CSVASGRGGQPQHF.